The present T cell receptor (beta chain) was sequenced within a study of early T cells in non-severe SARS-CoV-2 infection. This clonotype was observed a few times. TCRdb passed the 5' RACE reads through MiXCR, listing each CDR3 protein once. The repertoire holds more than 85,000 distinct CDR3 sequences, with 10% to 15% as singletons. The germline CDR1 and CDR2 sequences are SNHLY and FYNNEI. This CDR3 region has 15 residues. The V gene lost 6 bases and the J gene lost 4 bases, with 18 bases spanning the gap. J is TRBJ1-1 and V is TRBV2; a weak D match, TRBD1 (5 bases). This TCR derives from an adult who was a healthcare worker with PCR-confirmed SARS-CoV-2 infection or an uninfected control (not recorded which). The source was whole blood, collected at baseline. Here the CDR3 DNA reads TGTGCCAGCAGCGATCCCGGGACCGTAGGCACTGAAGCTTTCTTT. It encodes CASSDPGTVGTEAFF.